This TCR beta chain emerged from a study of shared clonotypes between healthy human individuals. The CDR3 spans 19 residues. Deep level was the assay's run setting. Here immunoSEQ multiplex PCR was the method, and the copy in TCRdb shows in-frame clones only, minus some. The sample has approximately 500,000 clones, 90% to 96% seen once. Sequencing used naive CD4+ T cells sorted from blood. Subset given: CD45RA+ positively selected. The receptor was derived from a woman in her thirties in good health. The rearrangement uses TRBV21-1 and TRBJ2-1; whether TRBD2, the table's D call, matches the DNA was not checked. TRBV21-1 is shown as a pseudogene. CDR3 loop: CASSKAGLPGGSSYNEQFF. DNA of the CDR3: TGTGCCAGCAGCAAAGCCGGGCTGCCGGGAGGGTCATCCTACAATGAGCAGTTCTTC.